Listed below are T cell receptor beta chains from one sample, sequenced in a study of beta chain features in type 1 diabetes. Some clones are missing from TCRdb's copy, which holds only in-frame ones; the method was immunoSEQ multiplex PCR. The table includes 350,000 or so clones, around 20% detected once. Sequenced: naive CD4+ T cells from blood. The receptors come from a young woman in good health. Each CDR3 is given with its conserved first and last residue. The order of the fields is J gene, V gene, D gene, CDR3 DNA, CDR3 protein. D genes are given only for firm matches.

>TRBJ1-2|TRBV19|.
TGTGCCAGCACCACAGGGCTTACTAACTATGGCTACACCTTC
CASTTGLTNYGYTF
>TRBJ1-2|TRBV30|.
TGTGCCTGGAGTCCCCCGACAGCACGCTATGGCTACACCTTC
CAWSPPTARYGYTF
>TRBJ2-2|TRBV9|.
TGTGCCAGCAGCGTAGGGACACCGAACACCGGGGAGCTGTTTTTT
CASSVGTPNTGELFF
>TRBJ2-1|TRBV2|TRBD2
TGTGCCAGCAGTGTGGGTAGCGGGAGGGAGCAGTTCTTC
CASSVGSGREQFF
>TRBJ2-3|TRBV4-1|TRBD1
TGCGCCAGCAGCCAACAAACAGGGGGGATATTCACAGATACGCAGTATTTT
CASSQQTGGIFTDTQYF
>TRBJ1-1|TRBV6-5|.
TGTGCCAGCAGTTACTCCAGGGTGAACACTGAAGCTTTCTTT
CASSYSRVNTEAFF
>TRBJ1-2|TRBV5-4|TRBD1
TGTGCCAGCAGCTTCGCAGGGGGTTATGGCTACACCTTC
CASSFAGGYGYTF
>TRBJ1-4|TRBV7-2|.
TGTGCCAGCAGCGGCTACCCGGGGTGGCGAACTAATGAAAAACTGTTTTTT
CASSGYPGWRTNEKLFF
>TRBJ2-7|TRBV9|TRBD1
TGTGCCAGCAGCAGTAGAGAGGGGGCGATCTGGGACGAGCAGTACTTC
CASSSREGAIWDEQYF
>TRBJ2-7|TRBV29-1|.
TGCAGCGTCTCCGACATTTACGAGCAGTACTTC
CSVSDIYEQYF
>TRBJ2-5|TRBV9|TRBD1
TGTGCCAGCAGCCCATCAAGGGGGCGAGAGACCCAGTACTTC
CASSPSRGRETQYF